Each of the 8 T cell receptor beta chains below was sequenced from the same sample in a study of T cell repertoires in cytomegalovirus infection (dated by TCRdb to between 2018 and 2020). The listed sequencing device is Illumina HiSeq 1500. The raw public data were reprocessed by TCRdb itself: fastp quality trimming at Q25, MiXCR clonotype calling, in-frame beta chains only. Rows with one shared CDR3 protein collapse into an entry with the most common genes and DNA. A total of approximately 500,000 distinct CDR3 sequences appear in this sample, approximately 17% of them only once. Clones ranked in the top ten supply about 24% of the sample. Sample: CD8+ T cells from PBMCs. All receptors derive from a human donor in good health (CMV status not recorded). Some clones in this sample may be carry-over from other donors' samples.

This clonotype was counted between two and nine times. V and J are TRBV5-4 and TRBJ1-1; tentative D call: TRBD1 (6 bases). The germline V and J ends were trimmed by 9 bases and 1 base, with 19 bases remaining between them. This CDR3 is 15 amino acids long. CDR1 is SGHNT and CDR2 is YYREEE in the germline V gene (reference sequence). CDR3 sequence reads: CATSTGGRGNTEAFF. The CDR3 DNA sequence: TGTGCCACCTCCACGGGGGGCAGGGGGAACACTGAAGCTTTCTTT.

This clonotype was seen more than once but under ten times. The V and J genes are TRBV5-6 and TRBJ1-1; 8 bases line up with TRBD1. Germline V gene data show CDR1 as SGHDT and CDR2 as YYEEEE. The CDR3 is 17 amino acids. J was trimmed by 4 bases and V by 3 bases; bases with no gene match: 14. The CDR3 DNA is TGTGCCAGCAGCTCGAGGCGGACAGGGTCAAGAGTCACTGAAGCTTTCTTT. Translation: CASSSRRTGSRVTEAFF.

This clonotype has ten or more counts. The chain joins TRBV7-9 to TRBJ1-2, with a tentative D call TRBD1 (5 bases). The germline V gene encodes CDR1 SEHNR and CDR2 FQNEAQ (reference sequence). The CDR3 totals 13 residues. V was pared by 6 bases and J by 2 bases, with 10 bases between. CDR3 DNA: TGTGCCAGCAGATGGGGCCGCAACTATGGCTACACCTTC. It encodes CASRWGRNYGYTF.

This clonotype was found a few times. CDR3 sequence: CSAREGLAGENGELFF. CDR3 nucleotide sequence: TGCAGTGCTAGAGAGGGACTAGCGGGAGAAAACGGGGAGCTGTTTTTT. This rearrangement joins TRBV20-1 to TRBJ2-2; 14 nucleotides agree with TRBD2. The CDR3 loop spans 16 amino acids. Germline V CDR1 and CDR2: DFQATT, SNEGSKA (reference sequence). V gave up 0 bases and J gave up 7 bases; unmatched junction bases: 4.

The table lists this clonotype with a few counts. The V call is TRBV6-5, the J call TRBJ1-5; D remains unclear. This CDR3 has 10 residues. Germline lookup yields CDR1 MNHEY and CDR2 SVGAGI. V lost 6 bases and J lost 10, with 7 bases in between. DNA for the CDR3: TGTGCCAGCAGAATCCAACCCCAGCATTTT. It yields the protein CASRIQPQHF.

The sample holds many counts of this clonotype. V usage is TRBV7-8 and J usage is TRBJ1-3; 7 positions agree with TRBD1. CDR1 is SGHVS and CDR2 is FQNEAQ in the germline V gene. The CDR3 consists of 16 residues. Trimming cost V 0 bases and J 4 bases; bases outside gene matches: 6. CDR3 loop: CASSLAPGGTGNTIYF. The CDR3 DNA sequence: TGTGCCAGCAGCTTAGCTCCAGGGGGAACCGGAAACACCATATATTTT.

On this clonotype: A much larger clone differs from this one at a single base, so this may be a read error. Since no conserved phenylalanine or tryptophan closes the CDR3, a read error is the likely cause. The DNA of the CDR3 is TGTGCCAGCTCCTTTTGGGACAGGGGTCGGTCCTACGAGCAGTACTTA. Its translation is CASSFWDRGRSYEQYL. The V gene is TRBV11-2, the J gene TRBJ2-7; the match to TRBD1 covers 10 bases. CDR1 is SGHAT and CDR2 is FQNNGV in the germline V gene. CDR3 length equals 16 residues. Losses at the gene ends were 8 bases for V and 1 base for J; bases not matched to a gene: 11.

This clonotype showed up just a few times. The chain uses TRBV5-5 and TRBJ1-6, with D unclear. CDR1 is SGHKS, CDR2 YYEKEE, per germline (reference sequence). Trimming took 0 bases from V and 14 from J, leaving 12 bases between them. There are 13 residues in the CDR3. CDR3 sequence: CASSLDLPSTLHF. The CDR3 nucleotides are TGTGCCAGCAGCTTGGATCTACCCAGCACCCTCCACTTT.